These 6 T cell receptor beta chains came from one sample sequenced in a study of blood T cell repertoires in COVID-19. The table came from immunoSEQ multiplex PCR; TCRdb's copy has only in-frame clones and leaves some out. The repertoire has about 440,000 clones, roughly 90% of them found once; the top ten carry roughly 4%. What was sequenced was peripheral blood. All receptors derive from a woman aged 25-40 years with acute or convalescent COVID-19.

The chain couples TRBV28 to TRBJ1-1, with TRBD1 matching over 7 bases. Germline assignment: CDR1 MDHEN and CDR2 SYDVKM. The CDR3 is 15 residues long. The ends lost 5 bases at V and 1 base at J; junction bases unmatched: 7. CDR3 bases: TGTGCCAGCAGTAAACAGGGGCGATGGAACACTGAAGCTTTCTTT. Its protein is CASSKQGRWNTEAFF.

The chain is built from TRBV4-1 and TRBJ1-2; 8 bases fit TRBD1. V lost 2 bases and J lost 0; bases outside the gene matches: 2. The germline gives CDR1 MGHRA, CDR2 YSYEKL. There are 15 residues in the CDR3. Here the CDR3 DNA reads TGCGCCAGCAGCCAAAAACAGGGGGCTAACTATGGCTACACCTTC. It encodes CASSQKQGANYGYTF.

The chain uses TRBV5-4 and TRBJ1-1, with 7 positions matching TRBD1. Germline lookup yields CDR1 SGHNT and CDR2 YYREEE (reference sequence). CDR3 length: 14 amino acids. V lost 4 bases and J lost 4; bases outside the gene matches: 7. The CDR3 nucleotides are TGTGCCAGCAGCCAGGGGGGAGTTCTCACTGAAGCTTTCTTT. Its protein product is CASSQGGVLTEAFF.

The genes are TRBV5-1 and TRBJ2-7; 7 bases are a match to TRBD1. CDR3 length: 15 residues. Per the germline V gene, CDR1 is SGHRS and CDR2 is YFSETQ. Trimming removed 4 bases from V and 2 bases from J; junction bases left unmatched: 9. CDR3 sequence reads: CASSPWTGPTYEQYF. The CDR3 nucleotides are TGCGCCAGCAGCCCCTGGACAGGCCCCACCTACGAGCAGTACTTC.

This chain connects TRBV12-3 or TRBV12-4 to TRBJ2-7, with D tentatively TRBD1 (5 bases). The CDR3 consists of 13 residues. V was cut by 6 bases and J by 2 bases, with 11 bases left in between. The CDR3 protein is CASRRGPTYEQYF. The CDR3 DNA follows: TGTGCCAGCAGAAGGGGCCCTACCTACGAGCAGTACTTC.

This clone appeared a single time. The V call is TRBV27, the J call TRBJ1-2; 8 bases match TRBD1. The germline gives CDR1 MNHEY, CDR2 SMNVEV (reference sequence). The CDR3 has 15 residues. The ends lost 2 bases at V and 5 bases at J; junction bases unmatched: 7. CDR3 nucleotide sequence: TGTGCCAGCAGTTTAACCGCAGGGGGCGCTTATGGCTACACCTTC. The encoded protein is CASSLTAGGAYGYTF.